These T cell receptor beta chains were read from a single sample in a study of early T cells in non-severe SARS-CoV-2 infection. MiXCR was run by TCRdb on the 5' RACE reads, yielding one entry per CDR3 protein. The data contain 60,000 to 80,000 distinct CDR3 sequences, over 9% of them singletons. The sample was whole blood. Receptors originate from an adult who was a healthcare worker with PCR-confirmed SARS-CoV-2 infection or an uninfected control (not recorded which). The CDR3 runs from the conserved cysteine through the conserved F or W. A D gene is named only where the DNA matches it firmly. Size values are once, few and many counts, or a class for expanded clones, and some rows have none.

D | J | V | size | DNA | CDR3
. | TRBJ2-7 | TRBV5-1 | . | TGCGCCAGCAGCTTCACCCCCTACGAGCAGTACTTC | CASSFTPYEQYF
. | TRBJ1-2 | TRBV12-3/TRBV12-4 | few | TGTGCCAGCAGTACACAGGGCTATGGCTACACCTTC | CASSTQGYGYTF
. | TRBJ2-4 | TRBV7-2 | many | TGTGCCAGCAGCTTATTCCACAACATTCAGTACTTC | CASSLFHNIQYF
TRBD2 | TRBJ2-2 | TRBV7-3 | many | TGTGCCAGCAGCTTGGGGAGGGGAACCGGGGAGCTGTTTTTT | CASSLGRGTGELFF
TRBD1 | TRBJ2-7 | TRBV20-1 | many | TGCAGTGCTAGAGGAATTGGGACAGACTCCTACGAGCAGTACTTC | CSARGIGTDSYEQYF
. | TRBJ2-3 | TRBV29-1 | . | TGCAGCGTTGAATCTGGAACAGATACGCAGTATTTT | CSVESGTDTQYF
TRBD1 | TRBJ2-7 | TRBV4-1 | many | TGCGCCAGCAGCCAAAGCCCCCAGGGGGCTGGGCAGTACTTC | CASSQSPQGAGQYF
TRBD1 | TRBJ1-1 | TRBV5-4 | . | TGTGCCAGCAGCTTAGCCGGGACAGGGCCCCGAGGCACTGAAGCTTTCTTT | CASSLAGTGPRGTEAFF
. | TRBJ1-2 | TRBV20-1 | . | TGCGGGACCCGACCGGGACATCTTAACTTCGTCGGCTACACCTTC | CGTRPGHLNFVGYTF
TRBD1 | TRBJ2-7 | TRBV28 | . | TGTGCCAGCAGGTCCGGGACAGGGGACTCCTACGAGCAGTACTTC | CASRSGTGDSYEQYF
. | TRBJ2-7 | TRBV19 | few | TGTGCCAGTAGTGGGGGACTCTCCTACGAGCAGTACTTC | CASSGGLSYEQYF
TRBD2 | TRBJ2-1 | TRBV20-1 | . | TGCAGTCCGGAACAGCGGGAGAATGAGCTGTTCTTC | CSPEQRENELFF
. | TRBJ2-7 | TRBV29-1 | many | TGCAGCGTTCTACCCCGGGACAAACCCTACGAGCAGTACTTC | CSVLPRDKPYEQYF
. | TRBJ2-3 | TRBV5-1 | . | TGCGCCAGCAGCTCAGGGACCACAGGAGATACGCAGTATTTT | CASSSGTTGDTQYF
. | TRBJ2-2 | TRBV28 | . | TGTGCCAGCAGTTTTAATGAACCTGAGGCCGGGGAGCTGTTTTTT | CASSFNEPEAGELFF
. | TRBJ1-1 | TRBV29-1 | . | TGCAGCGTCCCAAGGAGGCAGGGCTCGAACACTGAAGCTTTCTTT | CSVPRRQGSNTEAFF
TRBD1 | TRBJ1-2 | TRBV20-1 | few | TGCAGTGCTAGCTCACCCTCCAGGGGGGACGGCTATGGCTACACCTTC | CSASSPSRGDGYGYTF
. | TRBJ2-1 | TRBV20-1 | few | TGCAGTGGAGGTGGACTAACCCCCGGGTTCTTC | CSGGGLTPGFF
TRBD2 | TRBJ2-3 | TRBV11-2 | . | TGTGCCAGCAGCTCCGGGACTATCACAGATACGCAGTATTTT | CASSSGTITDTQYF
. | TRBJ2-1 | TRBV7-8 | . | TGTGCCAGCAGCTTAAGGCCCACTCTATATGAGCAGTTCTTC | CASSLRPTLYEQFF
. | TRBJ1-1 | TRBV11-2 | many | TGTGCCAGCAGCTTAGCAACAGGCCAGCCGAAAGCTTTCTTT | CASSLATGQPKAFF
. | TRBJ2-1 | TRBV7-2 | many | TGTGCCAGCAGCCTGCCGGTGTTAGCCTACAATGAGCAGTTCTTC | CASSLPVLAYNEQFF
TRBD2 | TRBJ2-7 | TRBV20-1 | many | TGCAGTGCTAGAGATATGGGACTAGCAGGGTACGAGCAGTACTTC | CSARDMGLAGYEQYF
. | TRBJ2-7 | TRBV2 | . | TGTGCCAGCAGTGAGGGGTTGGGCTACGAGCAGTACTTC | CASSEGLGYEQYF
. | TRBJ2-1 | TRBV10-3 | few | TGTGCCATCAGTGAAACTGACCAGTTCAATGAGCAGTTCTTC | CAISETDQFNEQFF
TRBD1 | TRBJ1-5 | TRBV2 | few | TGTGCCAGCAGTGTCCCGGGACAGGGCTCAACTACCAATCAGCCCCAGCATTTT | CASSVPGQGSTTNQPQHF
TRBD2 | TRBJ2-1 | TRBV2 | . | TGTGCCAGCAGATGGTCCGGACTAGCGGGAGACGAGCAGTTCTTC | CASRWSGLAGDEQFF
. | TRBJ2-2 | TRBV5-1 | few | TGCGCCAGCCTCGGAGGGACAGCTAACACCGGGGAGCTGTTTTTT | CASLGGTANTGELFF
. | TRBJ1-1 | TRBV18 | few | TGTGCCAGCTCACCCCACGGGGACCCAACTGAAGCTTTCTTT | CASSPHGDPTEAFF
. | TRBJ2-1 | TRBV29-1 | many | TGCAGCGTTGAAGACCCGGGGCAGGGCCACAATGAGCAGTTCTTC | CSVEDPGQGHNEQFF
. | TRBJ2-7 | TRBV28 | many | TGTGCCAGCAGTGCCCAGGGACCCTACGAGCAGTACTTC | CASSAQGPYEQYF
TRBD2 | TRBJ2-2 | TRBV5-1 | few | TGCGCCAGCAGCTTGAACTTGGGACTAGCGGGTACCGGGGAGCTGTTTTTT | CASSLNLGLAGTGELFF
. | TRBJ2-5 | TRBV11-2 | few | TGTGCCAGCAGCTTAGACCTAGGTCTGGTGACCCAGTACTTC | CASSLDLGLVTQYF
TRBD1 | TRBJ1-1 | TRBV7-9 | many | TGTGCCAGCAGCTTAGCGTCAGGGGGGAAAACTGAAGCTTTCTTT | CASSLASGGKTEAFF
. | TRBJ2-2 | TRBV7-8 | . | TGTGCCAGCAGCTTAGAGGACAGCTACACCGGGGAGCTGTTTTTT | CASSLEDSYTGELFF
. | TRBJ2-1 | TRBV14 | few | TGTACCAGCAGCCAAGGGGAAATGGGACGCAATGAGCAGTTCTTC | CTSSQGEMGRNEQFF
. | TRBJ1-1 | TRBV4-2 | . | TGTGCCAGCAGCCAAGGCACGACGGGACGGACGAACACTGAAGCTTTCTTT | CASSQGTTGRTNTEAFF
. | TRBJ2-7 | TRBV28 | many | TGTGCCAGCTCCTCCCCCTGGGGCGGCCGATACGAGCAGTACTTC | CASSSPWGGRYEQYF
TRBD2 | TRBJ2-1 | TRBV7-2 | once | TGTGCCAGCAGCCGAGGACTGGCGGGGGGGCAGTTCTTC | CASSRGLAGGQFF
TRBD2 | TRBJ2-7 | TRBV14 | . | TGTGCCAGCAGCCAAGGGACTAGCGGGTTCTACGAGCAGTACTTC | CASSQGTSGFYEQYF
. | TRBJ2-3 | TRBV6-2/TRBV6-3 | many | TGTGCCAGCAGTTACAGACTCGGGGGCAGAGATACGCAGTATTTT | CASSYRLGGRDTQYF
. | TRBJ1-2 | TRBV9 | few | TGTGCCAGCAGCGTAGATCCGGGGGCGGACTATGGCTACACCTTC | CASSVDPGADYGYTF
TRBD1 | TRBJ2-7 | TRBV27 | many | TGTGCCAGCAGTTTATCGACAGGGTGGGAGCAGTACTTC | CASSLSTGWEQYF